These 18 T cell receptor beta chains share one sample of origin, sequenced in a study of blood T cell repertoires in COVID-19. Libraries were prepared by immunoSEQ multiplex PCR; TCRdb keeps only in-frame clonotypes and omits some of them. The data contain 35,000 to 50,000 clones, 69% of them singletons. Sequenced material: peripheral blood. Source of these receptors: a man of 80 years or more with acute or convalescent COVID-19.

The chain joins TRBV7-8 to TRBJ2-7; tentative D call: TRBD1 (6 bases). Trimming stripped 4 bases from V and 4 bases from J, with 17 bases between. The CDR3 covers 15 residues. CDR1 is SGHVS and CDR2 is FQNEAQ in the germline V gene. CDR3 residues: CASSSLIGGEYEQYF. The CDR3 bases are TGTGCCAGCAGCTCGCTTATAGGGGGTGAATACGAGCAGTACTTC.

In nucleotides, the CDR3 is TGTGCCAGCAGCCTGACAGGGGAGGTTCCTGAAGCTTTCTTT. This translates into CASSLTGEVPEAFF. V is TRBV27 and J is TRBJ1-1; TRBD1 matches 8 bases. J lost 6 bases, V lost 6 bases, and 9 bases had no gene match. From germline, CDR1 is MNHEY and CDR2 SMNVEV (reference sequence). This CDR3 region has 14 residues.

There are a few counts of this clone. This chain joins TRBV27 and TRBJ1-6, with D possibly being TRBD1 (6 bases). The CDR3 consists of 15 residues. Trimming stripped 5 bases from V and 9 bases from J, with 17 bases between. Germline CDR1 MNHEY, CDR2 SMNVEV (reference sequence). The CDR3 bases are TGTGCCAGCAGTCCTCAGGGGCCCCGATTTTCACCCCTCCACTTT. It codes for CASSPQGPRFSPLHF.

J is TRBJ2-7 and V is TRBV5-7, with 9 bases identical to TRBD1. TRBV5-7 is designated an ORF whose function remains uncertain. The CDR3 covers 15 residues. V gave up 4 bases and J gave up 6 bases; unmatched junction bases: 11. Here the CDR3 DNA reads TGTGCCAGCAGCCGAGAATCTACAGGGGGCGGCGAGCAGTACTTC. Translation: CASSRESTGGGEQYF.

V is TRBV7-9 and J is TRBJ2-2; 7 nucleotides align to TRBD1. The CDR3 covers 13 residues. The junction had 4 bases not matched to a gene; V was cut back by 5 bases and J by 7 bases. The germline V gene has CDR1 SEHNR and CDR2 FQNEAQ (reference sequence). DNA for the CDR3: TGTGCCAGCAGCGTAGGGGGCGTCGGGGAGCTGTTTTTT. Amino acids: CASSVGGVGELFF.

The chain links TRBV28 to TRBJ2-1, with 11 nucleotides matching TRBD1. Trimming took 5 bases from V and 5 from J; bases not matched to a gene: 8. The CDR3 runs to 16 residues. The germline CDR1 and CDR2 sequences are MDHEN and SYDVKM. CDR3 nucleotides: TGTGCCAGCAGTCCCACCGGACAGGGGGCTAACAATGAGCAGTTCTTC. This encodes CASSPTGQGANNEQFF.

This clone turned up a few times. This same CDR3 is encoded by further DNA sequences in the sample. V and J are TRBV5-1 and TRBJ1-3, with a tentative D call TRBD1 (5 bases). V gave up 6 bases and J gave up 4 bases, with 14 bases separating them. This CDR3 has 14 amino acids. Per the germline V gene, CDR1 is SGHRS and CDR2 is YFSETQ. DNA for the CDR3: TGCGCCAGCACTTTCGGGGGAACGGGAAACACCATATATTTT. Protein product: CASTFGGTGNTIYF.

The CDR3 sequence: CASSVEADLRGGGELFF. CDR3 sequence (DNA): TGTGCCAGCAGCGTAGAGGCAGACCTTCGAGGGGGCGGGGAGCTGTTTTTT. The gene calls are TRBV9 and TRBJ2-2; D is possibly TRBD1 (6 bases). Deletions cut 0 bases from V and 7 bases from J, with 19 bases between. Germline-derived CDR1 and CDR2 are SGDLS and YYNGEE. The CDR3 extends over 17 amino acids.

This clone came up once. CDR3 nucleotides: TGTGCCAGCAGCCAAGGAACAGGGAAACATCAGCCCCAGCATTTT. It is translated as CASSQGTGKHQPQHF. This chain connects TRBV3-1 (or the pseudogene TRBV3-2) to TRBJ1-5; weak D call: TRBD1 (6 bases). Germline V lookup: CDR1 LGHDT, CDR2 YNNKEL (reference sequence). V gave up 1 base and J gave up 5 bases, with 12 bases separating them. This CDR3 region has 15 residues.

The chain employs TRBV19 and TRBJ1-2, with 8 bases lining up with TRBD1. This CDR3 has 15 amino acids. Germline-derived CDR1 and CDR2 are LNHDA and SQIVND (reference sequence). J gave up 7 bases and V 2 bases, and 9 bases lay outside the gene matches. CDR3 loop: CASSISTGQALGYTF. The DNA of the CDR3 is TGTGCCAGTAGTATATCGACGGGACAGGCTCTTGGCTACACCTTC.

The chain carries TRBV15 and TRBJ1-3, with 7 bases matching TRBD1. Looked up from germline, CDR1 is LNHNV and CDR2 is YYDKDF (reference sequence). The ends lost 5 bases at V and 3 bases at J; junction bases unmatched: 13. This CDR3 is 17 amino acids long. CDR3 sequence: CATSRRTGTLFGNTIYF. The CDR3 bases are TGTGCCACCAGCCGGAGGACAGGTACCCTCTTTGGAAACACCATATATTTT.

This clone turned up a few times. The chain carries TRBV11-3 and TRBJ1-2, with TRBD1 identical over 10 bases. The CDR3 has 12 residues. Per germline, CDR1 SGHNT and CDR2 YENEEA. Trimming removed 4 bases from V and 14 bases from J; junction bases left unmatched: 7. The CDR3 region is CASSWDRGARTF. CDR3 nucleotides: TGTGCCAGCAGCTGGGACAGGGGCGCTAGAACCTTC.

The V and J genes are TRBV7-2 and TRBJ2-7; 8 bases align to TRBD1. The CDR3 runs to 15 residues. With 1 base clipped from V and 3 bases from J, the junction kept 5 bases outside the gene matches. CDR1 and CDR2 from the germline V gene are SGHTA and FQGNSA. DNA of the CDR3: TGTGCCAGCAGCTTAGAACCGACAGGGGACTACGAGCAGTACTTC. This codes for CASSLEPTGDYEQYF. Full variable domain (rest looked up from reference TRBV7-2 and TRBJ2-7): GAGVSQSPSNKVTEKGKDVELRCDPISGHTALYWYRQSLGQGLEFLIYFQGNSAPDKSGLPSDRFSAERTGGSVSTLTIQRTQQEDSAVYLCASSLEPTGDYEQYFGPGTRLTVT.

The CDR3 reads CASSLRQSYGYTF. The CDR3 DNA is TGTGCCAGCAGTTTGCGACAGTCCTATGGCTACACCTTC. V gene TRBV27 combines with J gene TRBJ1-2, with D possibly being TRBD1 (5 bases). Germline V lookup: CDR1 MNHEY, CDR2 SMNVEV (reference sequence). This CDR3 spans 13 amino acids. Between the trimmed V and J ends, which lost 3 bases and 4 bases, there was a span of 9 bases.

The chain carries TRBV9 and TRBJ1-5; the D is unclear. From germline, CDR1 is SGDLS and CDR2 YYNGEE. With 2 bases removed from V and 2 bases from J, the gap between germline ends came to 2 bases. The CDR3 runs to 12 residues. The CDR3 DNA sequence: TGTGCCAGCAGCGTCGGCAATCAGCCCCAGCATTTT. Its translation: CASSVGNQPQHF.

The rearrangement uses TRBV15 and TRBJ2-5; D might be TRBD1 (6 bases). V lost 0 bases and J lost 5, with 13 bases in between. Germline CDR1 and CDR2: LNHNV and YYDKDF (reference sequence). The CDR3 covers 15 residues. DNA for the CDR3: TGTGCCACCAGCAGAGATAGCCAGGGGCCGGAGACCCAGTACTTC. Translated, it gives CATSRDSQGPETQYF. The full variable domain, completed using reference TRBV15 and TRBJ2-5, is DAMVIQNPRYQVTQFGKPVTLSCSQTLNHNVMYWYQQKSSQAPKLLFHYYDKDFNNEADTPDNFQSRRPNTSFCFLDIRSPGLGDTAMYLCATSRDSQGPETQYFGPGTRLLVL.

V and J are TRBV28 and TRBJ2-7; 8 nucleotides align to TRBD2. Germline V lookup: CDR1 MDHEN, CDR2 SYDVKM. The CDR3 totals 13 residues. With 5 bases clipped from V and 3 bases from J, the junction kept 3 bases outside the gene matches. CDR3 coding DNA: TGTGCCAGCAGTCGGAGCGGGGGCTACGAGCAGTACTTC. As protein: CASSRSGGYEQYF.

CDR3 sequence (DNA): TGTGCCAGTAGTATAGCGACAGGCTACTCTGGAAACACCATATATTTT. Residues: CASSIATGYSGNTIYF. This chain connects TRBV19 to TRBJ1-3; D is perhaps TRBD1 (6 bases). CDR1 and CDR2 (germline): LNHDA, SQIVND (reference sequence). This CDR3 comprises 16 residues. Trimming cost V 1 base and J 0 bases, with 10 bases left between them. The full variable domain, rest sourced from reference TRBV19 and TRBJ1-3, is DGGITQSPKYLFRKEGQNVTLSCEQNLNHDAMYWYRQDPGQGLRLIYYSQIVNDFQKGDIAEGYSVSREKKESFPLTVTSAQKNPTAFYLCASSIATGYSGNTIYFGEGSWLTVV.